Below, one T cell receptor (beta chain) is given with its context. The antigen is unknown. This entry belongs to a study of T-cell memory formation after mild COVID-19. Study context: TCR clusters were mostly donor specific. Points from the study as a whole: CD4/CD8 balance characterized clones contracting day 15 to 85, and CD4+ skew characterized later expanders. Shrinking CD4+ clones resided mostly in CM and EM, and CD8+ ones in EMRA.

V was pared by 5 bases and J by 4 bases, with 11 bases of the junction left unmatched. The CDR3 totals 17 residues. Amplification by 5'RACE using constant-segment primers produced TCR alpha and TCR beta cDNA libraries that carried sample barcodes and UMIs. TCRdb re-called the 5' RACE reads with MiXCR, one entry per CDR3 protein. The repertoire has approximately 250,000 distinct CDR3 sequences, just over 15% of them found once; the top ten carry around 2.2%. This clonotype was obtained from an adult woman who had mild COVID-19 (a few samples of this study predate the infection). Cell type and time point are not known. This chain joins TRBV12-3 or TRBV12-4 and TRBJ2-2, with TRBD1 matching over 9 bases. Specimen: PBMCs or a T cell subset sorted from them (not recorded which). The CDR3 DNA follows: TGTGCCAGCAGTCCCGGAGTGGGGACAGGGATCACCGGGGAGCTGTTTTTT. Its translation is CASSPGVGTGITGELFF.